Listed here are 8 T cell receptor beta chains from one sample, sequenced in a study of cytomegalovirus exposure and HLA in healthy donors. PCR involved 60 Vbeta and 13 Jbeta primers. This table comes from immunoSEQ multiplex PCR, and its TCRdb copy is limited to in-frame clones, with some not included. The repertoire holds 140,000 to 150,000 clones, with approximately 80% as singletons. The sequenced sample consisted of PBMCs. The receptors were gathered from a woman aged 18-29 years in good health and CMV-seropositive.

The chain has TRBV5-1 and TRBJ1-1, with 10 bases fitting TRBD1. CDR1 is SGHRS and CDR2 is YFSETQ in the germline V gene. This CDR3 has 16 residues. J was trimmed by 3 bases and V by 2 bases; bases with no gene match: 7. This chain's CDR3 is CASSFGGGQGDTEAFF. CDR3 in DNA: TGCGCCAGCAGCTTTGGTGGCGGACAGGGGGACACTGAAGCTTTCTTT.

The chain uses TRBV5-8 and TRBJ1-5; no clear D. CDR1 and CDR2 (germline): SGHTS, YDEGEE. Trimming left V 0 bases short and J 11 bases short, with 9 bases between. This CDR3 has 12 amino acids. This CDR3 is CASSLVTGTQHF. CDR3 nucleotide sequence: TGTGCCAGCAGCTTGGTAACGGGGACCCAGCATTTT.

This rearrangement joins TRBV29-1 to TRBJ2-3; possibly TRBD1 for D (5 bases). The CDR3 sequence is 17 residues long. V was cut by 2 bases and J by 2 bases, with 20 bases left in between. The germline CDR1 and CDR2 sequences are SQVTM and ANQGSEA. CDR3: CSVEQRPWGEITDTQYF. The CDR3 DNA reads TGCAGCGTTGAACAGAGACCGTGGGGCGAGATCACAGATACGCAGTATTTT.

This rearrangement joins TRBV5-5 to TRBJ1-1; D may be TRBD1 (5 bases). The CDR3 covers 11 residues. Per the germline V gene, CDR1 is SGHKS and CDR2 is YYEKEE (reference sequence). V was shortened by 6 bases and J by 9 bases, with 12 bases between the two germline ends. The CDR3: CASIQAPQAFF. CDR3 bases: TGTGCCAGCATACAGGCCCCTCAAGCTTTCTTT.

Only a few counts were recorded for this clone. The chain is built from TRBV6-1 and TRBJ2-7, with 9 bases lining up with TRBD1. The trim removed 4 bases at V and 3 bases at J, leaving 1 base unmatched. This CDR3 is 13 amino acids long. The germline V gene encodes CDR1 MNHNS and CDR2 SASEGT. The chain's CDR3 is CASSGDRVYEQYF. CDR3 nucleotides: TGTGCCAGCAGTGGGGACAGGGTCTACGAGCAGTACTTC.

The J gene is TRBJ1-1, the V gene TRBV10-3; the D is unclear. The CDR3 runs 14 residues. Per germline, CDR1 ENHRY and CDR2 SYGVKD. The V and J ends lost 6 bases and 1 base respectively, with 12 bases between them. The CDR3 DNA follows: TGTGCCATCAGCGCCGAAAAGAGGAACACTGAAGCTTTCTTT. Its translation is CAISAEKRNTEAFF.

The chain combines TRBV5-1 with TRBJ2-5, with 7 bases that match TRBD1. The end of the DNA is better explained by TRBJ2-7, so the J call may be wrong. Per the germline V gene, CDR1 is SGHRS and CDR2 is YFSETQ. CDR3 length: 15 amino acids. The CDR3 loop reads CASSLAPGQIYEQYF. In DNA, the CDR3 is TGCGCCAGCAGCTTAGCTCCGGGACAGATCTACGAGCAGTACTTC.

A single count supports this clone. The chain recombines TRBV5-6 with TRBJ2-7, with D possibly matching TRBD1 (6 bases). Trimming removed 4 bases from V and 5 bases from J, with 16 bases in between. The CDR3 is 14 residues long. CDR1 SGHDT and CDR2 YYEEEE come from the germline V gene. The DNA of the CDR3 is TGTGCCAGCAGCCTCGGGCAGGGGACCCACGAGCAGTACTTC. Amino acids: CASSLGQGTHEQYF.